The rows below give T cell receptor beta chains drawn from one sample of a study of T-cell reconstitution after alpha-beta-depleted transplantation in children. TCRdb analysed the PCR reads with MiXCR anew, one entry per CDR3 protein. The table has 250,000 to 300,000 distinct CDR3 sequences, over 7.5% seen once. The sample in question was peripheral blood, obtained 360 days after TCRalphabeta/CD19-depleted stem cell transplant. Every receptor here comes from a female patient between 2 and 10 years old who had a stem cell transplant for Fanconi anemia, so the T cells may come from the graft donor. CDR3s include the opening cysteine and the closing phenylalanine or tryptophan. D genes are given only for firm matches. Rows may omit the clone size; those that give it use once, few, many or a size class.

J gene | D gene | clone size | V gene | CDR3 protein | CDR3 DNA
TRBJ2-1 | - | many | TRBV12-3/TRBV12-4 | CASSVPLGAGYNEQFF | TGTGCCAGCAGTGTGCCGTTGGGGGCGGGGTACAATGAGCAGTTCTTC
TRBJ1-1 | - | many | TRBV29-1 | CSVRDGGTEAFF | TGCAGCGTTAGGGACGGTGGGACTGAAGCTTTCTTT
TRBJ1-6 | TRBD1 | many | TRBV7-9 | CASSPDPPGQGESPLHF | TGTGCCAGCAGCCCAGATCCTCCGGGACAGGGTGAATCACCCCTCCACTTT
TRBJ2-1 | - | many | TRBV28 | CASSLPGGRRNEQFF | TGTGCCAGCAGTCTGCCGGGGGGCAGACGAAATGAGCAGTTCTTC
TRBJ1-1 | - | - | TRBV6-4 | CASSDSTGLATEAFF | TGTGCCAGCAGTGACTCGACCGGTCTGGCCACTGAAGCTTTCTTT
TRBJ2-2 | TRBD2 | many | TRBV5-1 | CASSGTSVTGELFF | TGCGCCAGCAGCGGGACTAGCGTCACCGGGGAGCTGTTTTTT
TRBJ2-3 | TRBD2 | many | TRBV7-2 | CASSLVGASGGAHTQYF | TGTGCCAGCAGCTTAGTAGGGGCTAGCGGGGGGGCTCATACGCAGTATTTT
TRBJ2-3 | TRBD2 | few | TRBV7-3 | CASSLTGGGPDTQYF | TGTGCCAGCAGCTTAACCGGGGGGGGTCCAGATACGCAGTATTTT
TRBJ1-5 | TRBD1 | many | TRBV9 | CASSPDGTGGLPQHF | TGTGCCAGCAGCCCAGACGGGACAGGGGGCCTGCCCCAGCATTTT
TRBJ1-2 | - | - | TRBV28 | CASTNIYSGFGYTF | TGTGCCAGCACCAATATCTACTCAGGGTTCGGCTACACCTTC
TRBJ1-1 | - | few | TRBV2 | CAILRQVAEAFF | TGTGCCATCCTTCGACAGGTTGCTGAAGCTTTCTTT
TRBJ2-1 | TRBD1 | many | TRBV10-3 | CAITNGQGDEQFF | TGTGCCATCACCAATGGACAGGGTGATGAGCAGTTCTTC
TRBJ1-4 | - | - | TRBV3-1 | CASSQGGWANEKLFF | TGTGCCAGCAGCCAAGGGGGGTGGGCTAATGAAAAACTGTTTTTT
TRBJ1-2 | - | - | TRBV27 | CASSSGDPGFYGYTF | TGTGCCAGCAGTTCTGGGGACCCGGGGTTCTATGGCTACACCTTC
TRBJ2-4 | TRBD2 | many | TRBV15 | CATSRDQLAENIQYF | TGTGCCACCAGCAGAGATCAACTAGCGGAAAACATTCAGTACTTC
TRBJ1-2 | - | - | TRBV4-3 | CASSPLRQEAIGYTF | TGCGCCAGCAGCCCGCTAAGACAGGAGGCTATTGGCTACACCTTC
TRBJ1-2 | - | many | TRBV15 | CATSGWTDNYGYTF | TGTGCCACCAGCGGTTGGACAGATAACTATGGCTACACCTTC
TRBJ2-3 | - | many | TRBV27 | CASSYQSPPSTDTQYF | TGTGCCAGCAGTTATCAATCTCCTCCTAGCACAGATACGCAGTATTTT
TRBJ2-6 | - | many | TRBV20-1 | CSASLGGFAGANVLTF | TGCAGTGCTAGCCTGGGGGGATTTGCTGGGGCCAACGTCCTGACTTTC
TRBJ2-1 | TRBD2 | many | TRBV4-3 | CASSHIAGTSGGGEQFF | TGCGCCAGCAGCCATATCGCCGGGACTAGCGGGGGGGGTGAGCAGTTCTTC
TRBJ2-7 | - | - | TRBV12-3/TRBV12-4 | CASSFGGASYEQYF | TGTGCCAGCAGTTTCGGAGGGGCCTCCTACGAGCAGTACTTC
TRBJ2-3 | TRBD1 | many | TRBV20-1 | CSASDRGRTDTQYF | TGCAGTGCTAGTGACAGGGGCCGCACAGATACGCAGTATTTT
TRBJ2-2 | - | many | TRBV5-1 | CASEAGGRTGELFF | TGCGCCAGCGAGGCCGGGGGGCGCACCGGGGAGCTGTTTTTT
TRBJ2-5 | - | many | TRBV5-1 | CASSLPGIYQETQYF | TGCGCCAGCAGCTTGCCGGGGATTTACCAAGAGACCCAGTACTTC
TRBJ1-3 | - | many | TRBV29-1 | CSAAGLSPSGNTIYF | TGCAGCGCCGCAGGGTTGTCTCCCTCTGGAAACACCATATATTTT
TRBJ1-1 | - | - | TRBV15 | CATSRVRESEAFF | TGTGCCACCAGCAGAGTGAGGGAATCTGAAGCTTTCTTT
TRBJ2-7 | - | few | TRBV27 | CASSFHREFSYEQYF | TGTGCCAGCAGTTTTCACAGGGAATTCTCCTACGAGCAGTACTTC
TRBJ1-3 | - | many | TRBV9 | CASSVADGSGNTIYF | TGTGCCAGCAGCGTAGCTGACGGATCTGGAAACACCATATATTTT
TRBJ1-4 | TRBD1 | many | TRBV5-1 | CASSSLRGRSEKLFF | TGCGCCAGCAGCTCCCTCAGGGGGAGAAGTGAAAAACTGTTTTTT
TRBJ2-3 | - | many | TRBV6-2/TRBV6-3 | CASSYRSKSSDTQYF | TGTGCCAGCAGTTACCGGAGTAAGAGCTCAGATACGCAGTATTTT
TRBJ2-2 | - | few | TRBV11-2 | CASSQDGGAGELFF | TGTGCCAGCAGTCAGGACGGCGGGGCCGGGGAGCTGTTTTTT
TRBJ2-7 | TRBD2 | many | TRBV7-9 | CASSLDSSGRSYEQYF | TGTGCCAGCAGCTTAGACTCTAGCGGGAGATCTTACGAGCAGTACTTC
TRBJ1-4 | - | many | TRBV20-1 | CSARESPLTNEKLFF | TGCAGTGCTAGAGAGTCACCTCTAACTAATGAAAAACTGTTTTTT
TRBJ1-1 | - | - | TRBV10-3 | CAISPDMAYTEAFF | TGTGCCATCAGTCCCGACATGGCGTACACTGAAGCTTTCTTT
TRBJ1-1 | - | few | TRBV20-1 | CSAQTRANTEAFF | TGCAGTGCTCAGACCAGAGCTAACACTGAAGCTTTCTTT
TRBJ2-7 | TRBD2 | many | TRBV5-1 | CASSLALRTSGKSYEQYF | TGCGCCAGCAGCTTGGCTCTCAGGACTAGCGGAAAATCCTACGAGCAGTACTTC
TRBJ2-5 | - | - | TRBV6-1 | CASSPVPGPKTPYF | TGTGCCAGCAGTCCCGTACCGGGACCTAAGACCCCGTACTTC
TRBJ2-1 | TRBD2 | many | TRBV20-1 | CSASFGGTYNEQFF | TGCAGTGCTAGTTTCGGGGGGACCTACAATGAGCAGTTCTTC
TRBJ2-2 | - | - | TRBV3-1 | CASSLTPGTNGELFF | TGTGCCAGCAGCCTTACCCCCGGGACAAACGGGGAGCTGTTTTTT
TRBJ1-1 | - | many | TRBV6-5 | CASSYIAGEAFF | TGTGCCAGCAGTTACATCGCAGGTGAAGCTTTCTTT
TRBJ2-1 | - | - | TRBV4-2 | CASSQDKGSNEQFF | TGTGCCAGCAGCCAAGATAAAGGGTCAAATGAGCAGTTCTTC
TRBJ2-7 | - | - | TRBV28 | CASSSPLEWSYEQYF | TGTGCCAGCAGTTCCCCCCTTGAATGGTCCTACGAGCAGTACTTC
TRBJ2-3 | - | many | TRBV29-1 | CSVVFREDTQYF | TGCAGCGTTGTTTTCCGGGAAGATACGCAGTATTTT
TRBJ1-1 | - | many | TRBV28 | CASRRRSPIEAFF | TGTGCCAGCAGAAGGAGAAGCCCCATAGAAGCTTTCTTT
TRBJ2-5 | - | - | TRBV7-2 | CASSLVAGTQYF | TGTGCCAGCAGCTTAGTGGCGGGGACCCAGTACTTC
TRBJ1-2 | - | - | TRBV28 | CASSLPAGSFYGYTF | TGTGCCAGCAGTTTACCCGCGGGATCTTTCTATGGCTACACCTTC
TRBJ2-4 | TRBD2 | few | TRBV6-5 | CASRYSGGAENIQYF | TGTGCCAGCAGATATAGCGGGGGGGCAGAGAACATTCAGTACTTC
TRBJ2-5 | - | many | TRBV27 | CASSANRVETQYF | TGTGCCAGCAGCGCCAACAGGGTTGAGACCCAGTACTTC
TRBJ2-2 | - | - | TRBV18 | CASSPSQGPLNTGELFF | TGTGCCAGCTCACCAAGTCAGGGGCCACTAAACACCGGGGAGCTGTTTTTT
TRBJ1-1 | - | few | TRBV28 | CASTPWGFRGTEAFF | TGTGCCAGCACCCCCTGGGGCTTTAGGGGCACTGAAGCTTTCTTT
TRBJ2-2 | - | many | TRBV5-6 | CASSLFNQGNTGELFF | TGTGCCAGCAGCTTGTTCAACCAGGGGAACACCGGGGAGCTGTTTTTT